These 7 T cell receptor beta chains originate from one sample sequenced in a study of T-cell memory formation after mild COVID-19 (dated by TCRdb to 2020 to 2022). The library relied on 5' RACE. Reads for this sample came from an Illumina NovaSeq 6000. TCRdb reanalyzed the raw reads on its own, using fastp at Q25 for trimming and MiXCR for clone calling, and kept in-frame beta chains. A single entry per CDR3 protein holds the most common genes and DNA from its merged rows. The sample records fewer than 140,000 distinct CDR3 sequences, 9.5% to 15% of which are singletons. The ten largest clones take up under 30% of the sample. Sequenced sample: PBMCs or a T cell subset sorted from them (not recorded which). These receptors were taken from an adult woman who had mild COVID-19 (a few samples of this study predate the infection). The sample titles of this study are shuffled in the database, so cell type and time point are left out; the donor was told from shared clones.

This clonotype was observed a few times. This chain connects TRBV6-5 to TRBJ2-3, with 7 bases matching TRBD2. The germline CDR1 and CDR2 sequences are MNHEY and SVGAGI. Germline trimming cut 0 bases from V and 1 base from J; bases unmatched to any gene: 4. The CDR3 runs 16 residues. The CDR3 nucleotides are TGTGCCAGCAGTTACTCGGCTAGCGGCCGCACAGATACGCAGTATTTT. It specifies CASSYSASGRTDTQYF.

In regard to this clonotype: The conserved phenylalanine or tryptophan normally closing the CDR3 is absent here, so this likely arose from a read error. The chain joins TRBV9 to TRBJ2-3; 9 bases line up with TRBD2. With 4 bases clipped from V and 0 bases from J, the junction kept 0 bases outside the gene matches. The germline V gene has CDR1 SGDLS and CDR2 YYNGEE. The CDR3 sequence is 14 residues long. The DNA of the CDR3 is TGTGCCAGCAGCCTAGCGGGGAGCACAGATACGCAGTATGTT. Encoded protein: CASSLAGSTDTQYV.

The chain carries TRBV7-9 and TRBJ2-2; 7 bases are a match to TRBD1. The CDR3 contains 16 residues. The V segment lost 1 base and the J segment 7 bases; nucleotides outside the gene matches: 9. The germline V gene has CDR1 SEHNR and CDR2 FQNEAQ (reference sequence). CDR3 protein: CASSLVPTGPGGELFF. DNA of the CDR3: TGTGCCAGCAGCTTAGTCCCGACAGGGCCGGGCGGGGAGCTGTTTTTT.

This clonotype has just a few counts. In DNA, the CDR3 is TGTGCCAGCGAGCGGGACAGGGATGCAACTAATGAAAAACTGTTTTTT. Translated, it gives CASERDRDATNEKLFF. The chain uses TRBV2 and TRBJ1-4; 9 bases agree with TRBD1. Germline CDR1 is SNHLY and CDR2 is FYNNEI. The CDR3 covers 16 residues. The V gene end was trimmed by 8 bases and the J gene end by 0 bases; junction bases not matched to a gene: 7.

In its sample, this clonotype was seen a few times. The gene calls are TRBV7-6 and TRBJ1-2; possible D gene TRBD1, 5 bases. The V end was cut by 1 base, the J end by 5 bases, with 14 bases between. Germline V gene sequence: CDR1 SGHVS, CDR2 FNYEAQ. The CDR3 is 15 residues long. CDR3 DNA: TGTGCCAGCAGCTTAGAGCCAGGCGAGGGGTATGGCTACACCTTC. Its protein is CASSLEPGEGYGYTF.

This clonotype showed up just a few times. The CDR3, as DNA: TGTGCCAGCAGCTACACCCACTCTTATTACGAGCAGTACTTC. Its translation is CASSYTHSYYEQYF. The chain employs TRBV7-2 and TRBJ2-7; no definite D call. Between the trimmed V and J ends, which lost 4 bases and 4 bases, there was a span of 14 bases. Germline V gene sequence: CDR1 SGHTA, CDR2 FQGNSA. CDR3 length: 14 residues.

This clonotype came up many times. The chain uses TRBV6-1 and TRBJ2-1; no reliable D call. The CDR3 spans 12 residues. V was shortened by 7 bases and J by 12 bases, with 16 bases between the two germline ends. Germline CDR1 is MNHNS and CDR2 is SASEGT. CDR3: CASKVGLRPQFF. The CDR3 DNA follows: TGTGCCAGCAAAGTAGGGCTGAGACCGCAGTTCTTC.